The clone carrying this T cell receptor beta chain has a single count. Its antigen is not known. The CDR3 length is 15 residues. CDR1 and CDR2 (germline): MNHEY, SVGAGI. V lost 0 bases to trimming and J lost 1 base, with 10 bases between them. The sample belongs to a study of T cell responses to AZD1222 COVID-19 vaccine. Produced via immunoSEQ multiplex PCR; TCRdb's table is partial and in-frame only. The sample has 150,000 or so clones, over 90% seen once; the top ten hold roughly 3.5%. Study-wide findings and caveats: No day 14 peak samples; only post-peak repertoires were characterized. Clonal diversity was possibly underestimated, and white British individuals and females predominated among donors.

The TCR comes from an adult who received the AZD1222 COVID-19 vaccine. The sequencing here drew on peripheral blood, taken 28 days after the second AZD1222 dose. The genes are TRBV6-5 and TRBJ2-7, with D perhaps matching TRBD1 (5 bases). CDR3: CASSYSPDKSYEQYF. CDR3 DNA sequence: TGTGCCAGCAGTTACTCTCCGGACAAGTCCTACGAGCAGTACTTC.